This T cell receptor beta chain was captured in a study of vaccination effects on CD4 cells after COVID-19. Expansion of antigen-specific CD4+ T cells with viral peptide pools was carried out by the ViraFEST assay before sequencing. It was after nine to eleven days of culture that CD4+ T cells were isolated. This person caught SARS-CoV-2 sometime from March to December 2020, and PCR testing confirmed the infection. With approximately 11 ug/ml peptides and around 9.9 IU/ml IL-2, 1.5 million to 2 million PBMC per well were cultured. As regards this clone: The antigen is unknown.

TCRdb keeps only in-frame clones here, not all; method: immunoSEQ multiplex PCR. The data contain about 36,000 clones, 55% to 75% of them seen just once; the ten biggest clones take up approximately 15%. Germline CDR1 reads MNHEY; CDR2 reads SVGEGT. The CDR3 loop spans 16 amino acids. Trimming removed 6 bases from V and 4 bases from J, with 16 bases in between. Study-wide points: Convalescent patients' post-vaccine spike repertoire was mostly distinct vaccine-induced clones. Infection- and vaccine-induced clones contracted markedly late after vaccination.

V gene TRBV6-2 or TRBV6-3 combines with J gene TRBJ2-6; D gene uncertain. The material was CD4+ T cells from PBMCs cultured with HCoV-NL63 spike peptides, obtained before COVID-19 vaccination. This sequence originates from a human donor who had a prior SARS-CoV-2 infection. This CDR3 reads CASSNTVLSGANVLTF. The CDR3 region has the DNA TGTGCCAGCAGCAACACAGTGTTGTCCGGGGCCAACGTCCTGACTTTC.